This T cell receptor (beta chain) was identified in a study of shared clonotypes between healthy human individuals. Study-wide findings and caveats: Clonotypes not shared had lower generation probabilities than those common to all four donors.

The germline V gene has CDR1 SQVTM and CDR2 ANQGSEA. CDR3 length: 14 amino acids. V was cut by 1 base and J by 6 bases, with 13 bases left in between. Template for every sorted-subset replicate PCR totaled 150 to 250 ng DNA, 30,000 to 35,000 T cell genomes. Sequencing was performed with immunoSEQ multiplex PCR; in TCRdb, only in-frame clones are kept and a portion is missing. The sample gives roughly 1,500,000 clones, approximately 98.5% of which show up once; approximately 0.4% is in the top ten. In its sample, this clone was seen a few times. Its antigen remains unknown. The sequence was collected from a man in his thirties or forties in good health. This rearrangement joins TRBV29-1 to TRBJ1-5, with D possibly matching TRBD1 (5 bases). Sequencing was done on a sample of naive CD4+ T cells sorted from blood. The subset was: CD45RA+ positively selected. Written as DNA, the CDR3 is TGCAGCGTTGAAGCGCAGGGCGGGGGTCAGCCCCAGCATTTT. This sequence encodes CSVEAQGGGQPQHF.